Each of the 3 T cell receptor beta chains below was sequenced from the same sample in a study of blood T cell repertoires in COVID-19. Repertoires were generated with immunoSEQ multiplex PCR, while TCRdb's copy carries only in-frame clones and drops some. The sample has about 46,000 clones, around 83% seen once. The sample taken for sequencing was PBMCs or T cells enriched from blood (not recorded which). These receptors all stem from a woman aged 45-60 years who had recovered from COVID-19.

In nucleotides, the CDR3 is TGTGCCAGCAGCGACGGACAGGGGTGGGGCACCGGGGAGCTGTTTTTT. This codes for CASSDGQGWGTGELFF. The V and J genes are TRBV7-2 and TRBJ2-2; 9 bases fit TRBD1. The CDR3 has 16 residues. Germline CDR1 and CDR2: SGHTA and FQGNSA. The V and J ends lost 5 bases and 4 bases, in that order; junction bases with no gene match: 8.

CDR3 in DNA: TGCAGTGCTAGTAGGGAGATGGGCTACAATGAGCAGTTCTTC. This gives the protein CSASREMGYNEQFF. The chain has TRBV20-1 and TRBJ2-1; weak D call: TRBD2 (5 bases). The CDR3 has 14 residues. Trimming cost V 3 bases and J 3 bases, with 12 bases left between them. Germline-derived CDR1 and CDR2 are DFQATT and SNEGSKA (reference sequence).

This rearrangement joins TRBV21-1 to TRBJ2-7; TRBD2 is the table's D call and was not checked against the DNA. TRBV21-1 is labeled a pseudogene. This CDR3 has 16 amino acids. In nucleotides, the CDR3 is TGTGCCAGCAGCTTTCTCGGACTAGCGAATGCCTACGAGCAGTACTTC. Its translation is CASSFLGLANAYEQYF.